A single TCR beta chain is shown here with its context. What it binds is unknown. This sample was taken from a study of identifying expanded T cells in peripheral blood. Libraries were prepared by immunoSEQ multiplex PCR; TCRdb keeps only in-frame clonotypes and omits some of them. In the table there are 75,000 to 90,000 clones, approximately 90% of which are singletons. Looked up from germline, CDR1 is SGHAT and CDR2 is FQNNGV. The V end lost 3 bases, the J end lost 0 bases, and 17 bases lay between the germline ends. The CDR3 is 17 residues long. Study-wide results and caveats: Clone count variance between approximately 2-week samples rose with total template count.

V is TRBV11-2 and J is TRBJ1-1, with D unclear. Sequencing used blood. The source of this sequence is a person aged 18 to 70 in good health. CDR3 residues: CASSFYTTRGLNTEAFF. CDR3 in DNA: TGTGCCAGCAGCTTTTACACCACTCGTGGTCTGAACACTGAAGCTTTCTTT.